This T cell receptor beta chain was identified during a study of blood T cells in healthy people across ages (dated by TCRdb to about 2015). Background on the whole study: In model experiments, roughly one uniquely barcoded TCR beta cDNA molecule per two T cells was captured by template switching. The donors were divided into four age groups: young (average roughly 17 years), middle-aged (under 40), aged (about 60) and long-lived (around 87). The study measured age-related changes in TCR beta repertoire diversity using deep sequencing normalized with unique cDNA molecular identifiers. For two donors (one aged 18 to 30 and one aged 80 or older), the study analyzed two additional independent replicas of 1 million unique cDNA reads from the same blood draw. To avoid experimental bias, donors of different ages were distributed randomly across sequencing lanes. What the research found in general, with its limitations: Compared with the aged group, more naive CD4+ T cells, fewer expanded clones and increased TCR diversity were shown by the long-lived group, suggesting age selection. As age increased, observed TCR beta diversity per million T cells dropped in a roughly linear way, and a significant reduction was already evident by age 40. Because donor CMV infection status was unknown, age-related changes in expanded clonotypes were potentially confounded. Conclusive comparison of naive and antigen-experienced compartments was prevented by the profiling of bulk unsorted PBMCs. A strong correlation was found between observed TCR beta diversity and the percentage of naive T cells measured by flow cytometry. Estimates of total diversity from one million sequenced T cells were regarded as lower bounds and underestimates.

The CDR3, cysteine through phenylalanine, is 14 amino acids long. Only the CDR3 part of the read is kept: 42 bases, read in frame from the first base. The germline V gene (reference sequence) gives CDR1 as SEHNR and CDR2 as FQNEAQ. The donors were around 39 Caucasian individuals from Russia, aged roughly 6 to 100 years, who were systemically healthy. Each donor gave around 9 milliliters of peripheral blood, collected into EDTA-treated Vacutainer tubes. Ficoll-Paque density-gradient centrifugation was used to isolate PBMCs, with at least 6.5 million per sample. Trizol reagent was used to extract total RNA from the PBMCs, yielding at least 6 micrograms per sample. For every donor, an aliquot of PBMCs went through flow cytometry to measure the percentages of naive CD45RAhigh/CD27high T cells. A note on this clonotype: The target of this receptor is not known. No much larger clonotype is one base removed from it; base qualities were not supplied.

Libraries were made using 5' RACE. The listed sequencing device is Illumina HiSeq 2500. A second PCR of roughly 6 to 12 cycles was performed with a sample-barcoded 5' primer and a J-beta primer mix. A template-switch 5' adaptor carrying 12 random nucleotides introduced a unique molecular identifier onto each TCR beta cDNA molecule. Each sample yielded at least 3 million CDR3-containing paired-end reads. First-strand cDNA synthesis was performed from all RNA using the Mint cDNA synthesis kit, with priming by a TRBC-specific oligonucleotide. Following uracil-DNA glycosylase treatment, a first 18-cycle PCR with universal primers M1SS and BC2_uni_R was performed on all cDNA. In the original analysis: Normalization of each sample was performed by random selection of 1 million high-quality reads, each carrying a distinct molecular identifier. Instead of being binned into consensus sequences, reads with shared molecular identifiers were discarded. CDR3 identification, clonotype clustering and error correction used MiTCR with a Q25 quality threshold and the strictest error-elimination algorithm. A nonparametric unseen species model using Euler transformation provided a lower-bound estimate of total TCR beta diversity. The public reads were quality trimmed at Q25 with fastp and then assembled into clones with MiXCR by TCRdb, keeping productive beta chains. Rows merge per CDR3 protein into single entries with the most common DNA and genes. TCRdb, not the original authors, processed these V and J calls. Across this sample there are some 1.5 million distinct CDR3 sequences, with approximately 28% seen only once. Clones ranked in the top ten supply more than 6% of the sample.

The sequenced sample was blood. This receptor was taken from a woman aged 25 to 39 in good health. The chain is made from TRBV7-9 and TRBJ2-5; 9 of the junction bases match TRBD1. With the DNA end fitting TRBJ2-7 better, the J assignment may be wrong. Read as DNA, the sequence is TGTGCCAGCAGCTGGAACAGACAGGGGGGCGAGCAGTACTTC. Its translation reads: CASSWNRQGGEQYF.